A single T cell receptor (beta chain) is shown here with its context. Measured with immunoSEQ multiplex PCR; TCRdb has only the in-frame clones, and not every one. Of 250,000 to 300,000 clones in the sample, 70% to 90% were seen once. In germline, CDR1 is DFQATT, CDR2 SNEGSKA (reference sequence). This CDR3 region has 14 residues. J was trimmed by 3 bases and V by 3 bases; bases with no gene match: 5. The sample is drawn from a study of blood T cell repertoires in COVID-19. In the study overall: COVID-19 samples collected from the United States, Italy and Spain covered acute and convalescent phases.

Cohort 3 recovered donors had two negative PCRs, clearance, or symptom resolution. V usage is TRBV20-1 and J usage is TRBJ2-3; 8 nucleotides agree with TRBD1. This TCR came from a woman aged 30 to 39 who had recovered from COVID-19. Sequences were obtained from PBMCs or T cells enriched from blood (not recorded which). As DNA, the CDR3 is TGCAGTGCTAGTGGGCAGGGGGCAACAGATACGCAGTATTTT. It translates to CSASGQGATDTQYF.